Reported below is one T cell receptor (beta chain). In the source study's methods: Researchers report that nucleated cell counts were estimated from reference gene primer amplification. The method was immunoSEQ multiplex PCR; TCRdb's version includes in-frame clones alone and lacks a portion of them. That table furnishes V, J and clone size, whereas the DNA furnished D and trimming. The sample records 180,000 or so clones, approximately 85% being singletons. The sample is drawn from a study of blood T cell repertoires in COVID-19. Looking at the study overall: COVID-19 samples collected from the United States, Italy and Spain covered acute and convalescent phases. Sources were T cells, B-cell-depleted T cells, or PBMCs; the material itself was cDNA or gDNA.

With 4 bases clipped from V and 5 bases from J, the junction kept 5 bases outside the gene matches. Germline V gene lookup returns CDR1 LGHDT and CDR2 YNNKEL (reference sequence). CDR3 length: 14 amino acids. Sequencing was performed on peripheral blood. This receptor was taken from a man in his 60s with acute or convalescent COVID-19. V gene TRBV3-1 (or the pseudogene TRBV3-2) combines with J gene TRBJ2-5; 9 positions match TRBD1. The CDR3 protein is CASSRWTGDETQYF. In DNA form, the CDR3 reads TGTGCCAGCAGCCGTTGGACAGGGGATGAGACCCAGTACTTC.